The next 7 T cell receptor beta chains were all read from a single sample in a study of shared clonotypes between healthy human individuals (dated by TCRdb to 2018 to 2020). Library construction relied on the immunoSEQ multiplex PCR assay. In TCRdb, the immuneACCESS table is reduced to in-frame sequences with V and J assigned. These tables do not hold every clone; where another copy was compared, an unresolved V gene accounts for under half, and the others remain unexplained. In this sample the table shows over a million clones, 65% to 80% of which occur a single time. Of the sample, about 1.4% falls within the top ten clones. The sequencing input was memory CD4+ T cells sorted from blood. The sample's cell subset or site label, decoded: CD45RA-negative fraction. The receptors derive from a man aged 18-30 years in good health.

There are a few counts of this clone. The chain joins TRBV6-1 to TRBJ2-7; D is perhaps TRBD2 (5 bases). Germline V gene lookup returns CDR1 MNHNS and CDR2 SASEGT. V was shortened by 7 bases and J by 0 bases, with 13 bases between the two germline ends. This CDR3 region has 14 residues. The CDR3 DNA is TGTGCCAGCAACTCGGGAATTAGCTCCTACGAGCAGTACTTC. Translating gives CASNSGISSYEQYF.

This clone was seen once. V usage is TRBV2 and J usage is TRBJ2-1; D unresolved. Trimming pared 3 bases from V and 0 bases from J, leaving 9 bases between. The CDR3 consists of 15 residues. Germline loops: CDR1 SNHLY, CDR2 FYNNEI. Written as DNA, the CDR3 is TGTGCCAGCAGTGATTGGCAGAGCTCCTACAATGAGCAGTTCTTC. As protein: CASSDWQSSYNEQFF.

This chain uses TRBV21-1 with TRBJ1-1; the DNA was not compared with TRBD1, the D call given in the table. TRBV21-1 is termed a pseudogene. This CDR3 is built from 14 residues. For the CDR3, the DNA is TGTGCCAGCAGCAAAGAACAGGGCAGCACTGAAGCTTTCTTT. Amino acids: CASSKEQGSTEAFF.

The J gene is TRBJ1-3, the V gene TRBV11-1; D is undetermined. V gave up 2 bases and J gave up 4 bases, with 6 bases separating them. The CDR3 spans 13 residues. The V gene's germline CDR1 is SGHAT and CDR2 FQDESV (reference sequence). The CDR3 loop is CASSLMDGNTIYF. The CDR3 DNA is TGTGCCAGCAGCTTAATGGACGGAAACACCATATATTTT.

The chain is built from TRBV18 and TRBJ2-6; tentatively, D is TRBD1 (5 bases). CDR3 size: 16 residues. The V and J ends lost 2 bases and 0 bases respectively, with 8 bases between them. Germline loops: CDR1 KGHSH, CDR2 LQKENI. CDR3 sequence: CASSPTGSSGANVLTF. For the CDR3, the DNA is TGTGCCAGCTCACCAACAGGCAGCTCTGGGGCCAACGTCCTGACTTTC.

V gene TRBV11-1 combines with J gene TRBJ2-3, with 8 bases lining up with TRBD2. This CDR3 is 15 amino acids long. V shed 3 bases and J 6 bases; nucleotides not matched to a gene: 8. Germline V gene data show CDR1 as SGHAT and CDR2 as FQDESV (reference sequence). The CDR3 DNA reads TGTGCCAGCAGCTTGTACGGGGGGGCCGCGGATACGCAGTATTTT. Its translation is CASSLYGGAADTQYF. Filled out from reference TRBV11-1 and TRBJ2-3, the complete variable domain reads EAEVAQSPRYKITEKSQAVAFWCDPISGHATLYWYRQILGQGPELLVQFQDESVVDDSQLPKDRFSAERLKGVDSTLKIQPAELGDSAMYLCASSLYGGAADTQYFGPGTRLTVL.

A note on this clone: It differs at one base from a far larger clone, so likely a read error. CDR3 region: CASSTGQGYGYTF. The DNA of the CDR3 is TGTGCCAGCAGCACGGGACAGGGCTATGGCTACACCTTC. The rearrangement joins TRBV5-4 to TRBJ1-2, with TRBD1 matching over 9 bases. The CDR3 length is 13 residues. J gave up 4 bases and V 4 bases, and 2 bases lay outside the gene matches. Germline V lookup: CDR1 SGHNT, CDR2 YYREEE (reference sequence).